The rows below give T cell receptor beta chains drawn from one sample of a study of blood T cell repertoires in COVID-19. The repertoire was sequenced with immunoSEQ multiplex PCR; TCRdb's copy has only in-frame clones and lacks some. The table shows some 700,000 clones, with about nine tenths occurring only once. Sequencing was done on a sample of peripheral blood. Receptors originate from a woman younger than 30 with acute or convalescent COVID-19. The CDR3 runs from the conserved cysteine through the conserved F or W. The D gene is left open where the match is weak. Size is stated for part of the rows, as once, few or many counts, or as a class when the clone is expanded.

TRBJ1-2 . TRBV6-1 . TGTGCCAGCAGTGAACCGTGGCAGGGCTATGGCTACACCTTC CASSEPWQGYGYTF
TRBJ2-7 TRBD2 TRBV6-5 . TGTGCCAGCAGTTACAAGGCTAGCGGGGGGGCTAACGAGCAGTACTTC CASSYKASGGANEQYF
TRBJ2-7 . TRBV11-2 . TGTGCCAGCAGCTTAGATCAAGGACACCACCTTCTCTACGAGCAGTACTTC CASSLDQGHHLLYEQYF
TRBJ1-6 . TRBV30 . TGTGCCTGGAGTGCAACAGGGAATTCACCCCTCCACTTT CAWSATGNSPLHF
TRBJ1-1 . TRBV12-3/TRBV12-4 . TGTGCCAGCAGCTGGGGAGGGGCCACTGAAGCTTTCTTT CASSWGGATEAFF
TRBJ2-3 TRBD2 TRBV29-1 . TGCAGCGTTGAACGGCGGCCTAGCGGGGGGGCCACAGATACGCAGTATTTT CSVERRPSGGATDTQYF
TRBJ1-5 TRBD1 TRBV6-2/TRBV6-3 . TGTGCCAGCAGTTACTTCGGGGACAGTTTAATAGGAGATCAGCCCCAGCATTTT CASSYFGDSLIGDQPQHF
TRBJ2-5 . TRBV1 . TGCACCAGCAGCCGTAGGGATAGCGGGAGACGGGAGACCCAGTACTTC CTSSRRDSGRRETQYF
TRBJ1-2 TRBD1 TRBV5-6 . TGTGCCAGCAGCTTGGGGGACAGAATCGTCTATGGCTACACCTTC CASSLGDRIVYGYTF
TRBJ1-2 TRBD1 TRBV14 . TGTGCCAGCAGGCCCGGGACAGCAGATTATGGCTACACCTTC CASRPGTADYGYTF
TRBJ2-7 TRBD2 TRBV4-1 . TGCGCCAGCAGCCAAGCCTTAGCGGGGGGGCCCTACGAGCAGTACTTC CASSQALAGGPYEQYF
TRBJ1-1 . TRBV6-5 . TGTGCCAGCAGGACCAGGGGGAACACTGAAGCTTTCTTT CASRTRGNTEAFF
TRBJ1-2 . TRBV7-2 . TGTGCCAGCAGCTTAGTCAGGGATGGTGGCTACACCTTC CASSLVRDGGYTF
TRBJ2-5 . TRBV4-1 . TGCGCCAGCAGCCAAGATCCGGGACAAGAGACCCAGTACTTC CASSQDPGQETQYF
TRBJ2-1 TRBD2 TRBV11-3 once TGTGCCAGCAGCCCCCTAGGGGCGGGGGGTAATGAGCAGTTCTTC CASSPLGAGGNEQFF
TRBJ2-2 . TRBV21-1 . TGTGCCAGCAGCGGTCCGGGACAGAACACCGGGGAGCTGTTTTTT CASSGPGQNTGELFF
TRBJ2-1 TRBD2 TRBV19 once TGTGCCAGTAGTATTAGAGCGGGGGGGCCCGATGAGCAGTTCTTC CASSIRAGGPDEQFF
TRBJ1-5 . TRBV3-1/TRBV3-2 . TGTGCCAGCAGCCCGAGGTACCTTCAATTCGGTCAGCCCCAGCATTTT CASSPRYLQFGQPQHF
TRBJ2-5 TRBD1 TRBV7-6 . TGTGCCAGCAGCTTGACAGGGGGAGGAGAGACCCAGTACTTC CASSLTGGGETQYF
TRBJ1-2 . TRBV7-2 . TGTGCCAGCAGCTTACCCCCGCTGGCGGGTTCTAACTATGGCTACACCTTC CASSLPPLAGSNYGYTF
TRBJ1-1 TRBD1 TRBV10-2 . TGCGCCAGCAGTGGGCACAGGGGTATCGGAAGTATGAACACTGAAGCTTTCTTT CASSGHRGIGSMNTEAFF
TRBJ2-3 TRBD2 TRBV7-3 . TGTGCCAGCAGCACTAGCGGGGGGGCAGATACGCAGTATTTT CASSTSGGADTQYF
TRBJ2-5 TRBD2 TRBV9 . TGTGCCAGCAGCGTAGGAGGAGCGGGGGGCTACCAAGAGACCCAGTACTTC CASSVGGAGGYQETQYF
TRBJ1-5 TRBD1 TRBV19 . TGTGCCAGTAGCCAACAGGGGGCATGGGGTCAGCCCCAGCATTTT CASSQQGAWGQPQHF
TRBJ1-1 . TRBV5-4 . TGTGCCAGCAGCTCCTTAGAGATGAACACTGAAGCTTTCTTT CASSSLEMNTEAFF
TRBJ1-2 TRBD1 TRBV3-1/TRBV3-2 . TGTGCCAGCAGCCAAGGGCAGGGGGCAGGCTATGGCTACACCTTC CASSQGQGAGYGYTF
TRBJ1-3 . TRBV30 . TGTGCCTGGTACGGACAGAATGAAAACACCATATATTTT CAWYGQNENTIYF
TRBJ1-2 TRBD1 TRBV9 . TGTGCCAGCAGCCCGAGGGACAGGGGGTCTTTCGGCTACACCTTC CASSPRDRGSFGYTF
TRBJ1-2 TRBD1 TRBV10-2 . TGCGCCAGAAGTGACCCGGACAGGGGCTATGGCTACACCTTC CARSDPDRGYGYTF
TRBJ1-4 . TRBV7-6 once TGTGCCAGCAGCTTAGCAGGGGCTAAGGAAAAACTGTTTTTT CASSLAGAKEKLFF
TRBJ1-2 . TRBV13 . TGTGCCAGCAGCTTAAGGCCCGAGGATGGCTACACCTTC CASSLRPEDGYTF
TRBJ1-6 TRBD1 TRBV6-5 once TGTGCCAGCAACACCGGGACAGATAATTCACCCCTCCACTTT CASNTGTDNSPLHF
TRBJ1-2 . TRBV28 . TGTGCCAGCAGTTTGACAGGACAGTATGGCTACACCTTC CASSLTGQYGYTF
TRBJ1-3 . TRBV6-6 . TGTGCCAGCAGCCTCGGACAGACTAGAAACACCATATATTTT CASSLGQTRNTIYF
TRBJ1-2 . TRBV11-2 few TGTGCCAGCACCCTCGGGGTGAGCTATGGCTACACCTTC CASTLGVSYGYTF
TRBJ1-3 . TRBV4-1 . TGCGCCAGCAGCCAAGCCGGCAGGCCCTCTGGAAACACCATATATTTT CASSQAGRPSGNTIYF
TRBJ1-2 . TRBV18 . TGTGCCAGCTCACCTTCCAAGGACAATGGCTACACCTTC CASSPSKDNGYTF
TRBJ1-5 . TRBV4-1 . TGCGCCAGCAGCCAAGATGGCCAGGGAAACCAGCCCCAGCATTTT CASSQDGQGNQPQHF
TRBJ2-7 TRBD1 TRBV7-6 . TGTGCCAGCAGAGAAGGACAGGAGGCGAGCGACGAGCAGTACTTC CASREGQEASDEQYF
TRBJ2-2 . TRBV6-6 . TGTGCCAGCAGTCCCCGGGTTTCTGGCGCGTCGATCCACGGGGAGCTGTTTTTT CASSPRVSGASIHGELFF
TRBJ2-7 . TRBV6-5 . TGTGCCTGTACCTATGAACAGCAGACCTACGAGCAGTACTTC CACTYEQQTYEQYF
TRBJ1-1 . TRBV5-5 . TGTGCCAGCAGCTTTGGGGCAGGGGAAGCTTTCTTT CASSFGAGEAFF
TRBJ1-1 . TRBV24-1 few TGTGCCACCAGTGATCGACGGGACACTGAAGCTTTCTTT CATSDRRDTEAFF
TRBJ1-5 . TRBV19 . TGTGCCAGTAGTATTGTGTATAGCAATCAGCCCCAGCATTTT CASSIVYSNQPQHF
TRBJ1-2 . TRBV6-5 . TGTGCCAGCAAACCACTCCAGGGTCCCCACTATGGCTACACCTTC CASKPLQGPHYGYTF
TRBJ2-2 . TRBV4-3 . TGCGCCAGCAGCGGAGGGAACACCGGGGAGCTGTTTTTT CASSGGNTGELFF
TRBJ1-4 TRBD1 TRBV24-1 . TGTGCCACGAGTTCCGGGACAGGGTTCGAAAAACTGTTTTTT CATSSGTGFEKLFF
TRBJ2-7 TRBD1 TRBV29-1 . TGCAGCGTAACGCCGGGACAGGGTAGGAACGAGCAGTACTTC CSVTPGQGRNEQYF
TRBJ1-5 TRBD1 TRBV29-1 few TGCAGCGTTGTCTTGCACACAGGGGGCAGCCAGCCCCAGCATTTT CSVVLHTGGSQPQHF
TRBJ2-7 . TRBV28 . TGTGCCAGCAGTATACTAACCGGGACACACTCATACGAGCAGTACTTC CASSILTGTHSYEQYF
TRBJ1-2 . TRBV4-3 . TGCGCCAGCAGCCAAGAGTGGGAGGCTAACTATGGCTACACCTTC CASSQEWEANYGYTF
TRBJ2-5 . TRBV5-5 . TGTGCCAGCAGCTTGGCTGGACAGAGGTACCAAGAGACCCAGTACTTC CASSLAGQRYQETQYF
TRBJ2-5 . TRBV6-5 . TGTGCCAGCAGTGACTCGGTGGGGGGAGAGACCCAGTACTTC CASSDSVGGETQYF
TRBJ1-4 TRBD1 TRBV7-6 . TGTGCCAGCAGCTTCGGACAGGGTGGTGAAAAACTGTTTTTT CASSFGQGGEKLFF
TRBJ1-3 . TRBV4-2 . TGTGCCAGCAGCCAAGGGGGAGCCGGCAACACCATATATTTT CASSQGGAGNTIYF
TRBJ1-1 . TRBV5-6 once TGTGCCAGCAGCTTGGCTCGGGGGATGGGCACTGAAGCTTTCTTT CASSLARGMGTEAFF
TRBJ2-3 TRBD2 TRBV30 . TGTGCCTGGAGTGTAAAAGCGGGGGGAGACTACACAGATACGCAGTATTTT CAWSVKAGGDYTDTQYF
TRBJ1-2 TRBD1 TRBV6-5 few TGTGCCAGCAGCCGGGACAGGGCCTCTAACTATGGCTACACCTTC CASSRDRASNYGYTF
TRBJ1-5 . TRBV6-1 . TGTGCCAGCAGTGAAAGGGGTCAGCCCCAGCATTTT CASSERGQPQHF
TRBJ1-2 TRBD1 TRBV25-1 . TGTGCCAGCAGTGCTCAACGGACAGGGCGGGATGGCTACACCTTC CASSAQRTGRDGYTF